This T cell receptor (beta chain) stems from a study of T cell responses to AZD1222 COVID-19 vaccine. Study-wide results and limits: Repertoire sampling was restricted to post-peak T cell response timepoints.

To note about this clone: Its antigen is not identified.

Per the germline V gene, CDR1 is LGHNA and CDR2 is YNFKEQ. With 0 bases removed from V and 0 bases from J, the gap between germline ends came to 9 bases. The CDR3 length is 15 residues. Some clones are missing from TCRdb's copy, which holds only in-frame ones; the method was immunoSEQ multiplex PCR. The profile covers 120,000 to 150,000 clones, with about 86% appearing a single time and around 5% taken by the ten largest. The origin of this receptor is an adult who received the AZD1222 COVID-19 vaccine. The V gene is TRBV4-2, the J gene TRBJ2-7; D not certain. Specimen: peripheral blood, collected 28 days after the second AZD1222 dose. CDR3 protein: CASSQDWGISYEQYF. The DNA of the CDR3 is TGTGCCAGCAGCCAAGATTGGGGAATCTCCTACGAGCAGTACTTC.